The following is a TCR beta chain sequence with its context. Measured with immunoSEQ multiplex PCR; TCRdb has only the in-frame clones, and not every one. The table lists 70,000 to 90,000 clones, more than 80% of them singletons. These data come from a study of blood T cell repertoires in COVID-19. CDR1 is SGHRS, CDR2 YFSETQ, per germline. This CDR3 contains 14 residues. Trimming removed 4 bases at V and 4 bases at J, with 12 bases between. Sample: peripheral blood. This clonotype was obtained from a human donor in a cohort sampled during active COVID-19. V usage is TRBV5-1 and J usage is TRBJ2-1; the D gene is possibly TRBD1 (6 bases). CDR3 region: CASSPGQPYNEQFF. DNA of the CDR3: TGCGCCAGCAGCCCCGGACAGCCTTACAATGAGCAGTTCTTC. Full variable domain (outside the CDR3, taken from reference TRBV5-1 and TRBJ2-1): KAGVTQTPRYLIKTRGQQVTLSCSPISGHRSVSWYQQTPGQGLQFLFEYFSETQRNKGNFPGRFSGRQFSNSRSEMNVSTLELGDSALYLCASSPGQPYNEQFFGPGTRLTVL.